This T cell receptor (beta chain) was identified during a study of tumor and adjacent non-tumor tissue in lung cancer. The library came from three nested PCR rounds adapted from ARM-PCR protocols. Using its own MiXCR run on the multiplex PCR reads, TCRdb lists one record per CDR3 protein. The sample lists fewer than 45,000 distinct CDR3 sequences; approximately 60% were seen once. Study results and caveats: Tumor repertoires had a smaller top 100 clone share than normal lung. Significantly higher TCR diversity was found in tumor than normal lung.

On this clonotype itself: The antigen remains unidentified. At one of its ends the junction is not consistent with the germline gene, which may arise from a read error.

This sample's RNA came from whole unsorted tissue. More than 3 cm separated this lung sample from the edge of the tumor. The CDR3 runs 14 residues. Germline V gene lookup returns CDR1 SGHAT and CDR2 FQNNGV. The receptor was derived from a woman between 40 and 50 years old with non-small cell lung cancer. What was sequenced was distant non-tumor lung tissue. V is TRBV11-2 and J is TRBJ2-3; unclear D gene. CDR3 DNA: TGTGCCAGCTACCCTCTAAGCGCGGCAGATACGCAGTTTTTT. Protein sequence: CASYPLSAADTQFF.